The rows below give T cell receptor beta chains drawn from one sample of a study of response to subunit inactivated influenza vaccine. A single record per CDR3 protein comes from TCRdb applying MiXCR to the RT-PCR reads. The sample includes some 550,000 distinct CDR3 sequences, roughly 23% of them seen just once. These same data were also listed under a study on T cells expressing NK-cell markers.

Sequencing used CD4+ T cells sorted from PBMCs, obtained 11 to 12 days after vaccination. These receptors all stem from a man aged 45-65 years who received an inactivated influenza vaccine. Both conserved end residues are part of each CDR3. The D gene is left open where the match is weak.

cdr3_aa,d_call,v_call,j_call
CASSALGQTNTEAFF,-,TRBV28,TRBJ1-1
CASSHGPSSYNEQFF,-,TRBV5-1,TRBJ2-1
CASSQIFGNTEAFF,-,TRBV3-1,TRBJ1-1
CASRLPQSEQFF,-,TRBV12-3/TRBV12-4,TRBJ2-1
CASSLWGELFF,-,TRBV12-3/TRBV12-4,TRBJ2-2
CASSDRVSRPDTQYF,TRBD1,TRBV7-8,TRBJ2-3
CSGQAATSYEQYF,-,TRBV29-1,TRBJ2-7
CASSPRSGVYEQYF,TRBD2,TRBV18,TRBJ2-7
CAISGWREGHHEQYF,TRBD2,TRBV10-3,TRBJ2-7
CASRPTTGGVRNTEAFF,TRBD1,TRBV13,TRBJ1-1
CASSVGLYSNQPQHF,-,TRBV2,TRBJ1-5
CASSYRDWYQETQYF,-,TRBV6-2/TRBV6-3,TRBJ2-5